The present T cell receptor (beta chain) was sequenced within a study of low-dose radiotherapy and immunotherapy resistance in tumors. On the study more broadly: A total of 13 Gy over 26 weeks was given to Cohort 2 as 1 Gy per fraction every two weeks. Intravenous cyclophosphamide 200 mg/m2 was given every two weeks, one day before radiation and immunotherapy.

The CDR3 runs 14 residues. Unmatched junction bases numbered 8, after V lost 6 bases and J lost 4 bases. This clonotype has ten or more counts. First-strand cDNA relied on TRAV- and TRBV-specific primers spanning alpha and beta chains. Using a constant-region primer together with a V-primer adapter, TCRs were subjected to around 20 PCR cycles of amplification. Isolated mRNA underwent amplification by in vitro transcription. TCRdb reprocessed the reads with MiXCR, giving one entry per CDR3 protein. The sample shows 59,000 or so distinct CDR3 sequences, about 26% of them seen only once. Time point: before trial treatment. Donors were treated with nivolumab, ipilimumab, aspirin, and low-dose cyclophosphamide and radiotherapy.

Sequencing was performed on PBMCs, taken before treatment. The origin of this receptor is a male donor with rectosigmoid adenocarcinoma. This chain links TRBV23-1 with TRBJ2-5; TRBD1 agrees at 7 bases. TRBV23-1 is an ORF for which the function is uncertain. The CDR3 is CASRQTTGSETQYF. CDR3 DNA sequence: TGCGCCAGCAGGCAAACGACAGGGTCAGAGACCCAGTACTTC.